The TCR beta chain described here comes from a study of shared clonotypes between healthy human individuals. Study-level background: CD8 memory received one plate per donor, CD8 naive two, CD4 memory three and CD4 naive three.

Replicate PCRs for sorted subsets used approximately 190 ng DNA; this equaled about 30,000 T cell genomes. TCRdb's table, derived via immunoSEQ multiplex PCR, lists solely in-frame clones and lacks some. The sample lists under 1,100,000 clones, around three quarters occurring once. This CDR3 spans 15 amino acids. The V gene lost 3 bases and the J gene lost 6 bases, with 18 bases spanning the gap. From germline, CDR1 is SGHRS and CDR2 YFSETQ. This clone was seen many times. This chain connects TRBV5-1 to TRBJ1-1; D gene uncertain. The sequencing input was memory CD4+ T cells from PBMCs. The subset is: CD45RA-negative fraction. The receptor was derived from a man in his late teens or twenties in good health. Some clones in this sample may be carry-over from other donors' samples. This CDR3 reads CASSWAVDGLSEAFF. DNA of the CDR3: TGCGCCAGCAGCTGGGCGGTTGACGGCCTGTCTGAAGCTTTCTTT.